These 23 T cell receptor beta chains share one sample of origin, sequenced in a study of blood T cells in healthy people across ages. For the second PCR, which ran for about 7 to 11 cycles, a sample-barcoded 5' primer and a J-beta primer mix were used. TCRdb re-called the 5' RACE reads through MiXCR, storing one row per CDR3 protein. The table has around 1,700,000 distinct CDR3 sequences, under 30% seen once. The sample comprised blood. The receptors originated from a woman in her twenties or thirties in good health.

This clonotype was seen repeatedly, ten times or more. The chain is built from TRBV4-1 and TRBJ1-2, with D possibly matching TRBD1 (5 bases). V was shortened by 0 bases and J by 3 bases, with 8 bases between the two germline ends. CDR3 length: 14 residues. CDR1 MGHRA and CDR2 YSYEKL come from the germline V gene. CDR3 nucleotides: TGCGCCAGCAGCCAAGAGGGAGGGGACTATGGCTACACCTTC. Encoded protein: CASSQEGGDYGYTF.

Turning to this clonotype: With a much larger clone just one base away, this may be a read error. The chain links TRBV29-1 to TRBJ2-4; 7 bases are a match to TRBD1. With V trimmed by 1 base and J by 13 bases, 13 bases remained unmatched. The CDR3 extends over 14 amino acids. Germline lookup yields CDR1 SQVTM and CDR2 ANQGSEA. CDR3: CSVEGRQGINEQYF. The CDR3 coding sequence is TGCAGCGTTGAAGGCAGACAGGGTATCAATGAGCAGTACTTC.

The chain has TRBV7-2 and TRBJ1-1; no clear D. The CDR3 sequence is 12 residues long. CDR1 SGHTA and CDR2 FQGNSA come from the germline V gene. The V end was cut by 1 base, the J end by 8 bases, with 8 bases between. This CDR3 is CASSLVRFEAFF. The CDR3 nucleotides are TGTGCCAGCAGCTTAGTCAGGTTCGAAGCTTTCTTT. Together with reference TRBV7-2 and TRBJ1-1, the CDR3 gives the full variable domain: GAGVSQSPSNKVTEKGKDVELRCDPISGHTALYWYRQSLGQGLEFLIYFQGNSAPDKSGLPSDRFSAERTGGSVSTLTIQRTQQEDSAVYLCASSLVRFEAFFGQGTRLTVV.

This clonotype appeared a single time. The chain combines TRBV28 with TRBJ1-5; D is ambiguous. Germline V lookup: CDR1 MDHEN, CDR2 SYDVKM. There are 13 residues in the CDR3. V lost 6 bases and J lost 10, with 16 bases in between. CDR3 bases: TGTGCCAGCAGCTTCGGCCTTAACAGCCCCCAGCATTTT. Translating gives CASSFGLNSPQHF.

This clonotype has only a few counts. V is TRBV10-3 and J is TRBJ2-3; 9 bases agree with TRBD2. Trimming cost V 0 bases and J 1 base; bases outside gene matches: 11. This CDR3 contains 19 residues. Germline loops: CDR1 ENHRY, CDR2 SYGVKD. The DNA for the CDR3 is TGTGCCATCAGTGAGTCAACAAGTTACATAGCGGGGGGCACAGATACGCAGTATTTT. Translating it yields CAISESTSYIAGGTDTQYF.

The CDR3 DNA follows: TGCAGTGCTAGGCCGGACAGGGCTTTTGTCTATGAGCAGTTCTTC. Its protein product is CSARPDRAFVYEQFF. V usage is TRBV20-1 and J usage is TRBJ2-1; the match to TRBD1 covers 8 bases. V gave up 3 bases and J gave up 8 bases; unmatched junction bases: 12. Germline values: CDR1 DFQATT, CDR2 SNEGSKA (reference sequence). The CDR3 is 15 residues long.

Notes on this clonotype: A much larger clonotype is one base distant, so this may be a read error. The rearrangement joins TRBV29-1 to TRBJ2-1; D gene unclear. The end of the DNA aligns better with TRBJ2-7, so the J call may be wrong. Germline V CDR1 and CDR2: SQVTM, ANQGSEA. CDR3 length: 15 amino acids. In DNA form, the CDR3 reads TGCAGCGTTGGGCCCTTAATCAGAGTCGACAATGAGCAGTACTTC. Protein: CSVGPLIRVDNEQYF.

This clonotype was detected only a few times. The gene calls are TRBV29-1 and TRBJ1-4; tentative D call: TRBD1 (5 bases). In germline, CDR1 is SQVTM, CDR2 ANQGSEA. Trimming removed 6 bases from V and 2 bases from J, with 16 bases in between. This CDR3 has 15 residues. The CDR3 DNA follows: TGCAGCGTGGTTCAGGCCCGGGGCACTAATGAAAAACTGTTTTTT. It codes for CSVVQARGTNEKLFF.

The chain is built from TRBV18 and TRBJ2-7; TRBD1 agrees at 10 bases. CDR3 length: 15 amino acids. Per the germline V gene, CDR1 is KGHSH and CDR2 is LQKENI. V was clipped by 4 bases and J by 0 bases; unmatched bases: 3. The CDR3 bases are TGTGCCAGCTCACAGGGGACAGGGGTCTCCTACGAGCAGTACTTC. It yields the protein CASSQGTGVSYEQYF.

The chain links TRBV4-3 to TRBJ2-6, with 10 bases that match TRBD2. Per germline, CDR1 LGHNA and CDR2 YSLEER. The CDR3 length is 22 residues. V shed 0 bases and J 3 bases; nucleotides not matched to a gene: 17. The CDR3 bases are TGCGCCAGCAGCCAAGATGCCGAGGCACCGGGACTAGCGAATCGTGGGGCCAACGTCCTGACTTTC. Its translation is CASSQDAEAPGLANRGANVLTF.

This clonotype appeared a few times. The chain employs TRBV5-1 and TRBJ2-1, with D possibly TRBD1 on 7 matching bases. V lost 1 base to trimming and J lost 7 bases, with 18 bases between them. The CDR3 covers 16 residues. CDR1 SGHRS and CDR2 YFSETQ come from the germline V gene. The CDR3 loop reads CASSLLPSARGNEQFF. In nucleotides, the CDR3 is TGCGCCAGCAGCTTGCTACCTAGCGCCAGGGGGAATGAGCAGTTCTTC.

For this clonotype: Germline and junction disagree at one end, which may indicate a read error. The gene calls are TRBV12-3 or TRBV12-4 and TRBJ1-2; a possible D gene is TRBD1 (5 bases). This CDR3 has 14 residues. The CDR3 coding sequence is TGTGCCAGCGGTTTAGGGGCCGGGAACTATGGCTACACCTTC. Protein sequence: CASGLGAGNYGYTF.

This clonotype was observed many times. The V call is TRBV12-3 or TRBV12-4, the J call TRBJ2-7; D not resolved. This CDR3 is 13 amino acids long. V lost 6 bases, J lost 7 bases, and 16 bases lay in between. CDR3 region: CASSIGPWREQYF. The CDR3 DNA follows: TGTGCCAGCAGCATCGGACCTTGGAGAGAGCAGTACTTC.

The rearrangement uses TRBV6-6 and TRBJ1-4; TRBD1 matches 11 bases. The CDR3 extends over 17 amino acids. CDR1 and CDR2 (germline): MNHNY, SVGAGI (reference sequence). V gave up 7 bases and J gave up 4 bases; unmatched junction bases: 11. In DNA form, the CDR3 reads TGTGCCAGCAAGCTACGGGACAGGGGGGATTATAATGAAAAACTGTTTTTT. Its protein product is CASKLRDRGDYNEKLFF.

The sample holds a few counts of this clonotype. This sequence joins TRBV11-2 and TRBJ2-1; possibly TRBD1 for D (8 bases). Trimming cost V 2 bases and J 7 bases, with 18 bases left between them. The CDR3 consists of 16 residues. The germline gives CDR1 SGHAT, CDR2 FQNNGV. The CDR3, as DNA: TGTGCCAGCAGCTTAAGCGGGACAGGTACACGTAATGAGCAGTTCTTC. It specifies CASSLSGTGTRNEQFF.

This clonotype has more than one count but fewer than ten. V usage is TRBV7-9 and J usage is TRBJ1-1; D gene unclear. CDR3 length equals 13 residues. The germline V and J ends were trimmed by 5 bases and 7 bases, with 14 bases remaining between them. CDR1 is SEHNR and CDR2 is FQNEAQ in the germline V gene (reference sequence). The CDR3 nucleotides are TGTGCCAGCAGCGAAGTGGCTGGCCTTGAAGCTTTCTTT. It yields the protein CASSEVAGLEAFF. Drawing the rest from reference TRBV7-9 and TRBJ1-1, the complete variable domain is DTGVSQNPRHKITKRGQNVTFRCDPISEHNRLYWYRQTLGQGPEFLTYFQNEAQLEKSRLLSDRFSAERPKGSFSTLEIQRTEQGDSAMYLCASSEVAGLEAFFGQGTRLTVV.

The chain employs TRBV12-3 or TRBV12-4 and TRBJ2-3; perhaps D is TRBD1 or TRBD2 (5 bases each). Trimming removed 5 bases from V and 6 bases from J, with 18 bases in between. The CDR3 sequence is 15 residues long. The chain's CDR3 is CASSALRGQRDTQYF. CDR3 coding DNA: TGTGCCAGCAGTGCCCTCCGGGGCCAGAGGGATACGCAGTATTTT.

This clonotype was seen only a few times. The chain couples TRBV9 to TRBJ1-2; 8 nucleotides agree with TRBD1. Germline V gene sequence: CDR1 SGDLS, CDR2 YYNGEE. CDR3 length: 15 amino acids. The V gene end was trimmed by 3 bases and the J gene end by 1 base; junction bases not matched to a gene: 5. DNA for the CDR3: TGTGCCAGCAGCGGCAACAGGGGGGTTAACTATGGCTACACCTTC. Amino acid sequence: CASSGNRGVNYGYTF.

This clonotype was recorded at least ten times. V usage is TRBV20-1 and J usage is TRBJ2-7; D is possibly TRBD1 (8 bases). The CDR3 contains 16 residues. Deletions cut 4 bases from V and 1 base from J, with 20 bases between. Germline V gene data show CDR1 as DFQATT and CDR2 as SNEGSKA (reference sequence). The CDR3 region is CSAIQTHRGGSYEQYF. CDR3 DNA: TGCAGTGCTATCCAGACGCACAGGGGGGGATCCTACGAGCAGTACTTC.

This clonotype was seen more than once but under ten times. CDR3 protein: CASSLYRTGGPGDGYTF. The DNA for the CDR3 is TGTGCCAGCAGTTTATATAGAACAGGGGGCCCTGGGGATGGCTACACCTTC. V usage is TRBV12-3 or TRBV12-4 and J usage is TRBJ1-2; 9 bases are a match to TRBD1. The CDR3 runs to 17 residues. After removal of 2 bases from V and 6 bases from J, the junction contained 13 bases not matched to a gene.

The sample holds many counts of this clonotype. The rearrangement links TRBV11-2 to TRBJ2-7; the D is unclear. The CDR3 runs to 12 residues. The ends were cut back, 5 bases at V and 10 bases at J, with 15 bases in the middle. Per the germline V gene, CDR1 is SGHAT and CDR2 is FQNNGV. CDR3 sequence (DNA): TGTGCCAGCAGCCCCAACGCAGGCCGTCAGTACTTC. This codes for CASSPNAGRQYF.

This clonotype showed up many times. This CDR3 is CAISDSYQPQHF. CDR3 DNA sequence: TGTGCCATCAGTGACAGTTATCAGCCCCAGCATTTT. This chain joins TRBV10-3 and TRBJ1-5; no clear D gene. Germline lookup yields CDR1 ENHRY and CDR2 SYGVKD. CDR3 length: 12 residues. Trimming took 3 bases from V and 5 from J, leaving 5 bases between them.

The sample holds a few counts of this clonotype. The rearrangement links TRBV5-1 to TRBJ2-1, with 11 bases aligning to TRBD1. The CDR3 length is 15 residues. V shed 2 bases, J shed 6 bases, and the junction held 4 bases outside the gene matches. Germline lookup yields CDR1 SGHRS and CDR2 YFSETQ. This CDR3 is CASSLGDRGSNEQFF. CDR3 bases: TGCGCCAGCAGCTTAGGGGACAGGGGGTCCAATGAGCAGTTCTTC.